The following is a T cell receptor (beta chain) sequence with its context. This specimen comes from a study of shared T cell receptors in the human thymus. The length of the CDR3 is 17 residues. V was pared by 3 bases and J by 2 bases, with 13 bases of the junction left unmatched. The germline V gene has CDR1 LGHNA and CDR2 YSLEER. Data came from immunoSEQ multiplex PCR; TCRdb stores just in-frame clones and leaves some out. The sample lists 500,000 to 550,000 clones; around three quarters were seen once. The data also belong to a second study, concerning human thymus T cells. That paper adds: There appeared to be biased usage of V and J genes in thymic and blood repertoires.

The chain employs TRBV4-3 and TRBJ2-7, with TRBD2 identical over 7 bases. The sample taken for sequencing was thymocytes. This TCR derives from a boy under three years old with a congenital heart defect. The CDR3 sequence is CASSQKRTPSGPYEQYF. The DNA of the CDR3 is TGCGCCAGCAGCCAGAAAAGAACCCCTAGCGGTCCCTACGAGCAGTACTTC.